The 11 T cell receptor beta chains reported below all come from one sample, sequenced in a study of CD8 T cells in Susac syndrome. An amount of RNA that ranged from roughly 0.45 to 1 ug was reverse transcribed with random hexamers. TCRdb fed the immunoSEQ multiplex PCR reads into MiXCR, producing one record per CDR3 protein. The sample shows roughly 250,000 distinct CDR3 sequences, about 96% of them seen only once. The sequenced sample consisted of CD4+ T cells from PBMCs. The receptors shown here come from a human donor with Susac syndrome.

The rearrangement joins TRBV14 to TRBJ2-1; 10 nucleotides align to TRBD2. The CDR3 runs 16 residues. CDR1 is SGHDN, CDR2 FVKESK, per germline. J was trimmed by 5 bases and V by 2 bases; bases with no gene match: 6. The CDR3: CASSQLGLAGDNEQFF. The CDR3 DNA sequence: TGTGCCAGCAGCCAACTCGGGCTAGCGGGGGACAATGAGCAGTTCTTC.

The chain joins TRBV3-1 to TRBJ2-1; TRBD2 matches at 7 bases. The CDR3 has 15 residues. Germline V CDR1 and CDR2: LGHDT, YNNKEL (reference sequence). Trimming at V came to 1 base and at J to 6 bases, leaving 6 bases not matched to a gene. The CDR3 bases are TGTGCCAGCAGCCAAGGGTCCGGACTAGGCAATGAGCAGTTCTTC. It encodes CASSQGSGLGNEQFF.

This clonotype was observed once. The chain employs TRBV29-1 and TRBJ1-4; D is unclear. The CDR3 runs 12 residues. In germline, CDR1 is SQVTM, CDR2 ANQGSEA. V was trimmed by 4 bases and J by 5 bases, leaving 8 bases between them. The CDR3 nucleotides are TGCAGCGTTGCCAGGCACAATGAAAAACTGTTTTTT. This gives the protein CSVARHNEKLFF.

This sequence joins TRBV7-9 and TRBJ2-5; TRBD2 matches 10 bases. V lost 1 base, J lost 5 bases, and 7 bases stayed unmatched. The germline CDR1 and CDR2 sequences are SEHNR and FQNEAQ (reference sequence). The CDR3 runs to 16 residues. The CDR3 nucleotides read TGTGCCAGCAGCTTAGGGGTAGCGGGAGGCGCGGAGACCCAGTACTTC. Its protein is CASSLGVAGGAETQYF.

In this sample, this clonotype turned up once. The chain joins TRBV19 to TRBJ2-3; D unclear. CDR1 and CDR2 from the germline V gene are LNHDA and SQIVND (reference sequence). The CDR3 length is 14 residues. V was pared by 3 bases and J by 0 bases, with 7 bases between. The CDR3 DNA sequence: TGTGCCAGTAGTATGCGGCTTAGCACAGATACGCAGTATTTT. It yields the protein CASSMRLSTDTQYF.

The sample holds one count of this clonotype. The chain carries TRBV6-5 and TRBJ1-1; the D gene is possibly TRBD1 (6 bases). The CDR3 extends over 16 amino acids. From germline, CDR1 is MNHEY and CDR2 SVGAGI. Trimming took 1 base from V and 1 from J, leaving 13 bases between them. This CDR3 is CASSYWTATQNTEAFF. CDR3 bases: TGTGCCAGCAGTTACTGGACAGCCACCCAGAACACTGAAGCTTTCTTT.

This clonotype has only one observation. The chain recombines TRBV18 with TRBJ2-7; D possibly corresponds to TRBD2 (6 bases). The V end lost 1 base, the J end lost 7 bases, and 26 bases lay between the germline ends. CDR1 KGHSH and CDR2 LQKENI come from the germline V gene. This CDR3 contains 18 residues. The DNA of the CDR3 is TGTGCCAGCTCACCACTACGGCCACCTACCCCAGCTGGAGGGGAGCAGTACTTC. It translates to CASSPLRPPTPAGGEQYF.

The chain has TRBV29-1 and TRBJ2-3; either TRBD1 or TRBD2 may fit D (5 bases each). V was clipped by 3 bases and J by 4 bases, with 11 bases between them. CDR1 and CDR2 from the germline V gene are SQVTM and ANQGSEA. There are 13 residues in the CDR3. The CDR3, as DNA: TGCAGCGTTGATATACCGGGACCAGATACGCAGTATTTT. Its protein product is CSVDIPGPDTQYF.

The rearrangement links TRBV6-5 to TRBJ2-7, with TRBD2 identical over 8 bases. Germline trimming cut 6 bases from V and 4 bases from J; bases unmatched to any gene: 20. Germline assignment: CDR1 MNHEY and CDR2 SVGAGI. The CDR3 sequence is 18 residues long. The CDR3 sequence: CASSSTTVLSGVSYEQYF. CDR3 bases: TGTGCCAGCAGCTCTACTACAGTACTTAGCGGGGTGTCGTACGAGCAGTACTTC.

The chain couples TRBV29-1 to TRBJ1-2, with D hard to call. CDR3 length: 14 amino acids. The V gene's germline CDR1 is SQVTM and CDR2 ANQGSEA. Trimming took 4 bases from V and 4 from J, leaving 16 bases between them. Here the CDR3 DNA reads TGCAGCGTTGCGCAGGACCTCCGGGGCTATGGCTACACCTTC. Translation: CSVAQDLRGYGYTF.

This chain links TRBV2 with TRBJ2-1, with D maybe TRBD2 (6 bases). The CDR3 runs to 10 residues. Germline V gene lookup returns CDR1 SNHLY and CDR2 FYNNEI. The V end lost 7 bases, the J end lost 9 bases, and 7 bases lay between the germline ends. The CDR3 DNA reads as TGTGCCAGCATGGAGGGTGAGCAGTTCTTC. This sequence encodes CASMEGEQFF.